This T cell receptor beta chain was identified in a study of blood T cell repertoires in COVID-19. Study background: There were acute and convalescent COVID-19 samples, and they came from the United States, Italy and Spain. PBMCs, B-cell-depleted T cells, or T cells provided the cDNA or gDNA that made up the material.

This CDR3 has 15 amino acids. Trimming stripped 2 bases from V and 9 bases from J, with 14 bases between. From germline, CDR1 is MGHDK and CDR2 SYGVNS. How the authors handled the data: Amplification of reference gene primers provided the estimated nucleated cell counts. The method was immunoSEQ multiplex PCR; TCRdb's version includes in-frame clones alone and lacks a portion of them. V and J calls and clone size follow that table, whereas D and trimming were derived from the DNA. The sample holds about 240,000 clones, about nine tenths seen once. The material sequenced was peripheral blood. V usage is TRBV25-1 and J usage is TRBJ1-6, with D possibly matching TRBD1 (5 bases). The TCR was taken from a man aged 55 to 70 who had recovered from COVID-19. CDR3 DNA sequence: TGTGCCAGCAGTGAAGGAGCGGGGGGAGGTTCACCCCTCCACTTT. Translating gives CASSEGAGGGSPLHF.